The sequence of this T cell receptor (beta chain) was determined in a study of blood T cell repertoires in COVID-19. Study-wide context: Donors in the United States, Italy and Spain gave samples during acute or convalescent COVID-19.

Germline V gene lookup returns CDR1 SGHTA and CDR2 FQGTGA. CDR3 length: 15 amino acids. Losses at the gene ends were 3 bases for V and 4 bases for J; bases not matched to a gene: 6. In the original analysis: Scientists estimated how many nucleated cells there were by amplifying reference gene primers. The table came from immunoSEQ multiplex PCR; TCRdb's copy has only in-frame clones and leaves some out. From that table come the V and J calls and clone size; the DNA was used to work out D and trimming. The sample contains some 200,000 clones, 76% of which appear only once. The sample comprised peripheral blood. The clonotype was recovered from a woman between 50 and 59 years old with active or convalescent COVID-19. This sequence joins TRBV7-3 and TRBJ2-1; TRBD2 agrees at 7 bases. In DNA, the CDR3 is TGTGCCAGCAGCTTGGGGCGGGGGAGTTACAATGAGCAGTTCTTC. Protein sequence: CASSLGRGSYNEQFF.